One sample yielded the 5 T cell receptor beta chains listed below, sequenced in a study of post-analysis software for immune sequencing data. Findings and limits, study-wide: In patients, about 5 TRBV segments were more frequent than in controls, with TRBV5-6, TRBV5-1 and TRBV20-1 among them.

These receptors have no identified antigens. Every TCR beta cDNA library bore unique molecular identifiers. TCRdb reprocessed the PCR reads with MiXCR, giving one entry per CDR3 protein. The table has about 800,000 distinct CDR3 sequences, about 32% seen once. The sample was blood. These receptors all come from a girl aged 5 to 17 with multiple sclerosis.

This chain uses TRBV6-1 with TRBJ2-1; D is unclear. Trimming left V 8 bases short and J 14 bases short, with 25 bases between. Germline CDR1 reads MNHNS; CDR2 reads SASEGT. The CDR3 is 14 residues long. The CDR3 loop reads CASLNTPKAQKKFF. The CDR3 DNA is TGTGCCAGCCTCAACACTCCTAAGGCACAGAAGAAGTTCTTC.

This clonotype was recorded a few times. As DNA, the CDR3 is TGTGCCAGCAGCTCCCGGGCAGATAACAATGAGCAGTTCTTC. Protein sequence: CASSSRADNNEQFF. This chain uses TRBV7-9 with TRBJ2-1; D call uncertain. The CDR3 sequence is 14 residues long. CDR1 and CDR2 from the germline V gene are SEHNR and FQNEAQ (reference sequence). V lost 4 bases, J lost 5 bases, and 12 bases lay in between.

This clonotype was recorded once. A clone one base away is much larger, so this may be a read error. This chain connects TRBV6-6 to TRBJ2-6, with a tentative D call TRBD1 (6 bases). CDR3 length equals 15 residues. The V gene's germline CDR1 is MNHNY and CDR2 SVGAGI (reference sequence). The CDR3 loop is CASSQQGPGANALTF. The CDR3 DNA is TGTGCCAGCAGTCAACAGGGACCTGGGGCCAACGCCCTGACTTTC.

This clonotype was seen only a few times. The chain links TRBV5-1 to TRBJ1-5; D not certain. The V gene's germline CDR1 is SGHRS and CDR2 YFSETQ. The CDR3 is 14 amino acids. Trimming took 0 bases from V and 5 from J, leaving 9 bases between them. In DNA, the CDR3 is TGCGCCAGCAGCTTGGATGGCGGGGATCAGCCCCAGCATTTT. It translates to CASSLDGGDQPQHF.

V gene TRBV2 combines with J gene TRBJ1-1; a possible D gene is TRBD1 (5 bases). The CDR3 is 14 amino acids. Germline assignment: CDR1 SNHLY and CDR2 FYNNEI. V was pared by 9 bases and J by 4 bases, with 18 bases between. CDR3 in DNA: TGTGCCAGTTATTCCCAGGGAAGCAGCACTGAAGCTTTCTTT. This sequence encodes CASYSQGSSTEAFF. The full variable domain, in which reference TRBV2 and TRBJ1-1 provide the parts outside the CDR3, is EPEVTQTPSHQVTQMGQEVILRCVPISNHLYFYWYRQILGQKVEFLVSFYNNEISEKSEIFDDQFSVERPDGSNFTLKIRSTKLEDSAMYFCASYSQGSSTEAFFGQGTRLTVV.